This T cell receptor (beta chain) emerged from a study of cytomegalovirus exposure and HLA in healthy donors. Background on the study: A subsequent analysis reported that the 120 or so validation repertoires were produced on the same platform that had also been used for the 550 to 750 first-cohort repertoires.

General observations from the study: The classifier reportedly diagnosed cytomegalovirus status with high specificity and sensitivity. Some TCR beta chains (164 of them) were listed as cytomegalovirus-associated.

It was the 120-subject validation cohort, separate from the approximately 620-subject first cohort, to which the donors belonged. Clones were read by immunoSEQ multiplex PCR, and TCRdb kept only the in-frame ones, dropping some. Among fewer than 250,000 clones, about nine tenths were seen once, and the ten largest hold 2%. The CDR3 has 15 amino acids. Trimming left V 3 bases short and J 1 base short, with 12 bases between. Germline V CDR1 and CDR2: MDHEN, SYDVKM. Only one count was recorded for this clone. The antigen remains unidentified. The chain joins TRBV28 to TRBJ1-1; tentatively, D is TRBD1 (5 bases). The specimen was PBMCs. The sequence was obtained from a woman under 30 in good health and CMV-seropositive. The CDR3 DNA sequence: TGTGCCAGCAGTTTCCCACTGACAGAGAACACTGAAGCTTTCTTT. Translating it yields CASSFPLTENTEAFF.